The 9 T cell receptor beta chains given below trace back to one sample, sequenced in a study of neoadjuvant anti-PD-1 for oral cavity cancer. Sequencing used immunoSEQ multiplex PCR; TCRdb keeps in-frame clones, though not all of them. The profile shows 14,000 or so clones, 70% to 75% of them singletons. As to time point: after neoadjuvant nivolumab, at surgical resection. The sequencing here drew on PBMCs, taken after nivolumab (anti-PD-1) treatment. These receptors all stem from a person between 35 and 79 years old with oral cavity squamous cell carcinoma.

V gene TRBV28 combines with J gene TRBJ1-2; D unclear. Germline CDR1 is MDHEN and CDR2 is SYDVKM. The V end was cut by 4 bases, the J end by 2 bases, with 23 bases between. The CDR3 extends over 18 amino acids. The CDR3: CASSSRRRAKTSNYGYTF. Here the CDR3 DNA reads TGTGCCAGCAGTTCTCGACGTAGAGCGAAGACTTCGAACTATGGCTACACCTTC.

The chain uses TRBV7-9 and TRBJ2-7; no definite D call. This CDR3 spans 14 amino acids. Trimming left V 0 bases short and J 1 base short, with 7 bases between. CDR1 is SEHNR and CDR2 is FQNEAQ in the germline V gene (reference sequence). The CDR3 spells CASSLAPRSYEQYF. The CDR3 DNA reads as TGTGCCAGCAGCTTAGCGCCGCGGTCCTACGAGCAGTACTTC.

The chain has TRBV28 and TRBJ1-5; D is undetermined. V lost 2 bases and J lost 7, with 12 bases in between. The length of the CDR3 is 14 residues. The germline V gene has CDR1 MDHEN and CDR2 SYDVKM. As DNA, the CDR3 is TGTGCCAGCAGTTTACCGGCCCGTGGACAGCCCCAGCATTTT. Its translation: CASSLPARGQPQHF.

The chain recombines TRBV25-1 with TRBJ2-3; no clear D. The germline V and J ends were trimmed by 4 bases and 3 bases, with 11 bases remaining between them. Germline V gene lookup returns CDR1 MGHDK and CDR2 SYGVNS. This CDR3 comprises 14 residues. The CDR3 protein is CASSVLGKTDTQYF. The CDR3 DNA reads TGTGCCAGCAGTGTCCTGGGAAAGACAGATACGCAGTATTTT. Full variable domain (remainder filled in from reference TRBV25-1 and TRBJ2-3): EADIYQTPRYLVIGTGKKITLECSQTMGHDKMYWYQQDPGMELHLIHYSYGVNSTEKGDLSSESTVSRIRTEHFPLTLESARPSHTSQYLCASSVLGKTDTQYFGPGTRLTVL.

This clone was detected only a few times. The chain recombines TRBV6-5 with TRBJ2-1, with 11 bases aligning to TRBD2. CDR1 MNHEY and CDR2 SVGAGI come from the germline V gene. The J segment lost 12 bases and the V segment lost 7 bases, leaving 14 bases of the junction unmatched. This CDR3 has 15 residues. The CDR3 loop reads CASKVGTSGRTGQFF. DNA of the CDR3: TGTGCCAGCAAGGTGGGAACTAGCGGGAGAACTGGGCAGTTCTTC.

J is TRBJ1-2 and V is TRBV5-1, with TRBD1 as a possible D gene (6 bases). The CDR3 is 14 amino acids. CDR1 and CDR2 from the germline V gene are SGHRS and YFSETQ. Deletions cut 4 bases from V and 4 bases from J, with 14 bases between. CDR3 bases: TGCGCCAGCAGCCCCGGCGGGGACATCTATGGCTACACCTTC. It translates to CASSPGGDIYGYTF. Full variable domain (outside the CDR3, taken from reference TRBV5-1 and TRBJ1-2): KAGVTQTPRYLIKTRGQQVTLSCSPISGHRSVSWYQQTPGQGLQFLFEYFSETQRNKGNFPGRFSGRQFSNSRSEMNVSTLELGDSALYLCASSPGGDIYGYTFGSGTRLTVV.

This CDR3 reads CASSADDRVRRPQHF. DNA for the CDR3: TGTGCCAGCAGCGCCGACGACAGGGTTCGAAGGCCCCAGCATTTT. The rearrangement links TRBV9 to TRBJ1-5; 7 positions match TRBD1. The CDR3 consists of 15 residues. Germline lookup yields CDR1 SGDLS and CDR2 YYNGEE. V shed 3 bases, J shed 9 bases, and the junction held 12 bases outside the gene matches.

The table lists this clone with a few counts. The chain joins TRBV11-2 to TRBJ1-1; TRBD1 matches 7 bases. V gave up 5 bases and J gave up 0 bases; unmatched junction bases: 3. The length of the CDR3 is 14 residues. Germline assignment: CDR1 SGHAT and CDR2 FQNNGV. Written as DNA, the CDR3 is TGTGCCAGCAGCCGGACAGGACTGAACACTGAAGCTTTCTTT. Translated, it gives CASSRTGLNTEAFF.

J is TRBJ2-3 and V is TRBV7-9; the match to TRBD2 covers 12 bases. The V gene's germline CDR1 is SEHNR and CDR2 FQNEAQ (reference sequence). This CDR3 is built from 16 residues. V lost 5 bases, J lost 2 bases, and 5 bases stayed unmatched. CDR3 sequence: CASSQGLAGITDTQYF. CDR3 DNA: TGTGCCAGCAGCCAGGGACTAGCGGGCATCACAGATACGCAGTATTTT.